This T cell receptor (beta chain) was observed in a study of shared clonotypes between healthy human individuals (dated by TCRdb to 2019 to 2021). As for the study more broadly: The cohort included a few men and a couple of women between 18 and 49 years of age. Blood TCR repertoires of roughly 5 healthy adults were deeply sequenced to estimate repertoire size and the extent of clonotype sharing between individuals. To increase sequencing depth and limit assay-specific biases, different laboratories used diverse techniques to prepare libraries and sequence TCR repertoires. Between about 0.85 and 9.5 billion PBMCs per donor were obtained by leukapheresis. Paper-wide results and their limitations: Because the study included only a small number of donors, the genetic and exposure-history diversity represented was limited. Based on pairwise subsampling, the degree of clonotype sharing among donors was expected to be affected by sequencing depth. Only blood was sampled, and tissue TCR repertoires likely differ from those in blood.

Donors were healthy HIV-negative adults with no recently reported acute infections or vaccinations. Every donor was a Caucasian adult residing in Nashville, Tennessee, USA. For unsorted samples, 84 million or so PBMCs were counted, and genomic DNA was extracted using the QIAamp DNA Blood Mini kit. Blood was obtained by leukapheresis, after which PBMCs were separated by Ficoll-Histopaque density gradient centrifugation and cryopreserved in liquid nitrogen vapor phase. Comment on this clone: This clone's antigen is unknown. Base qualities were left out, and no much larger clone turns up one base away.

Using the deep immunoSEQ assay, TCR CDR3 regions were amplified from genomic DNA by multiplex PCR. Extracted genomic DNA from each cell subset was distributed evenly across all wells of several immunoSEQ 96-well plates, and each plate was treated as a replicate. For unsorted PBMC, approximately 300 ng of genomic DNA, equivalent to around 30,000 T cell genomes, went into each replicate PCR. Genomic DNA from unsorted PBMC was sequenced over ten immunoSEQ deep assay plates. Purified libraries were quantified with a Qubit 3.0 fluorometer, sized on a Bioanalyzer 2100, and re-quantified with the KAPA Library Quantification kit. A separate single-read 150-cycle Illumina NextSeq 550 flow cell was used to sequence each immunoSEQ 96-well plate. The study's processing was this. Because the immunoSEQ output included only junctional sequences and no quality scores, the filtering could not be the same as the filtering used for full-length reads. To assign V/J genes and CDR3, sequences were annotated against IMGT germline references using PyIR, a Python wrapper for IgBLAST v1.9. Reads were filtered out if the reads had weak V/J assignments (E-value above 1e-6), no CDR3, stop codons, out-of-frame junctions, or ambiguous translated residues. V3J clonotypes were defined as sequences sharing an identical inferred V gene, J gene, and CDR3 amino acid sequence. Percentage overlap between repertoires was calculated by dividing the number of shared unique clonotypes by the size of the smaller repertoire. Three approaches were used to assess repertoire richness: RTK rarefaction, the Chao1 estimator, and Recon v2.1 estimates of unobserved clonotypes. Sourced from immuneACCESS, this table was stored by TCRdb with only in-frame sequences that have V and J called. A share of the clones is absent; for the studies checked, an unresolved V gene accounts for under half, and the remainder has no known explanation. The DNA gave D and trimming, while V, J and clone size come from that table. The sample records around 500,000 clones, almost 80% of which are singletons. The ten largest account for about 11% of the sample.

CDR1 and CDR2, looked up from the germline V gene, are MDHEN and SYDVKM. Including the terminal cysteine and phenylalanine, the CDR3 comprises 16 residues. Of the read, only the CDR3 DNA is kept; its 48 bases are in frame from base 1. V loses 2 bases of germline sequence and J loses 0 bases, and the interval between the two ends is 12 bases. The rearranged chain carries TRBV28 and TRBJ2-3; the D gene is possibly TRBD2, with 5 bases matching. The source of this sequence is a woman in her thirties or forties in good health. Some clones in this sample may be carry-over from other donors' samples. The sample was PBMCs. The CDR3 amino acid sequence is: CASSLKRETSTDTQYF. Read as DNA, the sequence is TGTGCCAGCAGTTTAAAAAGGGAGACTAGCACAGATACGCAGTATTTT.